What follows is one T cell receptor beta chain and its context. Its recognized antigen is unknown. The input lacks base qualities; no much larger clone sits a single base away. The data originate from a study of early T cells in non-severe SARS-CoV-2 infection (dated by TCRdb to the early 2020s). Study-level background: Bulk RNA from unsorted whole blood was used for TCR sequencing, so alpha and beta chains could not be paired.

Its CDR3 holds 13 amino acids, cysteine through phenylalanine. The kept DNA is CDR3 alone, 39 bases in frame from the first base. The germline V gene specifies MNHEY as CDR1 and SVGAGI as CDR2. Relative to germline, V is 7 bases shorter and J is 2 bases shorter, with 11 bases between their ends. Libraries were made using 5' RACE. The instrument given in TCRdb is NextSeq 500. The TCR library protocol attached unique molecular identifiers to individual cDNA molecules to correct for sequencing error and PCR bias. Sequencing covered both TCR alpha and beta chains, and within each sample the abundances of alpha and beta sequences were tightly co-correlated. The original pipeline was this. Decombinator V4 was used to perform V gene, J gene and CDR3 annotation of TCR sequences. TCRs were defined as expanded if a significant change between any two time points was detected under a Poisson model with p below 0.0001. TCR abundances were normalised to the total number of TCRs sequenced per sample and were expressed as counts per million. TRAV1-2 paired with TRAJ12, TRAJ20 or TRAJ33 defined MAIT TCRs, while TRAV10 paired with TRAJ18 defined iNKT TCRs. VDJdb, accessed 1 November 2021, was searched for CMV, EBV and SARS-CoV-2 annotated TCRs, excluding TCRs annotated for multiple antigens. In TCRdb, the public reads were trimmed at Q25 with fastp and aligned with MiXCR, with productive beta chains retained. Each CDR3 protein gets just one entry, which takes the most common genes and DNA from the rows behind it. What appears here as the V and J calls and clone size reflects TCRdb's work, not the paper's. The sample table shows more than 45,000 distinct CDR3 sequences, and roughly 13% are seen once. In total, the top ten clones hold about 9.4% of the sample.

Set within a cohort of healthcare workers in London, UK, this nested case-control study involved weekly PCR testing of nasopharyngeal swabs along with blood sampling. Healthcare workers were recruited between 23 and 31 March 2020, during the week of the UK lockdown, and were followed weekly for up to about 15 weeks. The paper's findings and limits, for the study overall: VDJdb matching was skewed toward anti-spike CD8 responses and likely underestimated virus-specific expansions, missing private and CD4 specificities.

The sequence is built from TRBV6-5 and TRBJ1-1; a tentative D call is TRBD1 (5 bases match). This receptor was identified in an adult who was a healthcare worker with PCR-confirmed SARS-CoV-2 infection or an uninfected control (not recorded which). The specimen was whole blood. CDR3 protein: CASKRGINTEAFF. The nucleotides are TGTGCCAGCAAACGGGGCATCAACACTGAAGCTTTCTTT.